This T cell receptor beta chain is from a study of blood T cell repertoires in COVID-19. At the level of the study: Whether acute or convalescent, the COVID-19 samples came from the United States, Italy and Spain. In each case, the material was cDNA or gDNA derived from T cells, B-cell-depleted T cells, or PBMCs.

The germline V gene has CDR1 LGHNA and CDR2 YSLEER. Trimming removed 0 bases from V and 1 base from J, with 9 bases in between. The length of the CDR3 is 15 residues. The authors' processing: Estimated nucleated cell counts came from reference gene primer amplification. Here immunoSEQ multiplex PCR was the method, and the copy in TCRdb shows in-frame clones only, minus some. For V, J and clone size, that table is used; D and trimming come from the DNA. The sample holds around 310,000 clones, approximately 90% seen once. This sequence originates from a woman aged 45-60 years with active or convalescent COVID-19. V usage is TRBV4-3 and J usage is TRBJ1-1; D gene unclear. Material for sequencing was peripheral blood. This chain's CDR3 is CASSQDFAENTEAFF. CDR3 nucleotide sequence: TGCGCCAGCAGCCAAGATTTCGCGGAGAACACTGAAGCTTTCTTT.